Listed below are T cell receptor beta chains from one sample, sequenced in a study of CD8 T cells in Susac syndrome. From the immunoSEQ multiplex PCR reads, TCRdb called clonotypes with MiXCR, one entry per CDR3 protein. Of roughly 200,000 distinct CDR3 sequences listed, 85% to 95% were seen once; the top ten hold approximately 0.099%. Sequenced input: CD4+ T cells from PBMCs. All receptors come from a human donor with Susac syndrome. Each CDR3 is given with its conserved first and last residue. The D gene is left open where the match is weak. Only some rows state a clone size, as once, few, many or a class for expanded clones.

TRBJ1-2,-,TRBV20-1,-,CSLWSAGYGYTF,TGCAGCCTTTGGTCGGCGGGCTATGGCTACACCTTC
TRBJ1-5,-,TRBV19,-,CASSIASGQPQHF,TGTGCCAGTAGTATAGCATCCGGTCAGCCCCAGCATTTT
TRBJ2-3,once,TRBV20-1,TRBD2,CSASDGGAGDTQYF,TGCAGTGCGAGTGACGGGGGGGCGGGAGATACGCAGTATTTT
TRBJ2-4,-,TRBV14,-,CASSQDFRNIQYF,TGTGCCAGCAGCCAAGATTTCCGCAACATTCAGTACTTC
TRBJ2-5,-,TRBV7-2,-,CASSLSGWQETQYF,TGTGCCAGCAGCTTAAGTGGGTGGCAAGAGACCCAGTACTTC
TRBJ1-2,-,TRBV4-2,-,CASSQDPTTVKGYTF,TGTGCCAGCAGCCAAGATCCGACTACGGTCAAGGGCTACACCTTC
TRBJ2-5,-,TRBV28,-,CASSLWTMQETQYF,TGTGCCAGCAGTTTGTGGACAATGCAAGAGACCCAGTACTTC
TRBJ1-1,-,TRBV29-1,-,CSVVHGGGGTEAFF,TGCAGCGTTGTCCACGGGGGGGGTGGTACTGAAGCTTTCTTT
TRBJ1-2,-,TRBV7-2,-,CASSLSWGAGYTF,TGTGCCAGCAGCTTAAGTTGGGGGGCTGGCTACACCTTC
TRBJ2-3,few,TRBV11-2,-,CASSLVGGSTDTQYF,TGTGCCAGCAGCTTAGTTGGGGGGAGCACAGATACGCAGTATTTT
TRBJ2-5,-,TRBV9,-,CASSVEPLDLAQYF,TGTGCCAGCAGCGTAGAACCCCTCGATTTGGCCCAGTACTTC
TRBJ2-7,-,TRBV28,-,CASSPGGISYEQYF,TGTGCCAGCAGCCCAGGGGGGATCTCCTACGAGCAGTACTTC
TRBJ2-5,once,TRBV3-1,TRBD2,CASSQDLTAGGETQYF,TGTGCCAGCAGCCAAGATCTCACAGCGGGAGGGGAGACCCAGTACTTC
TRBJ1-3,-,TRBV29-1,-,CSVEGRASGNTIYF,TGCAGCGTTGAAGGGCGGGCATCTGGAAACACCATATATTTT
TRBJ2-7,once,TRBV2,-,CASSDRRNSYEQYF,TGTGCCAGCAGCGACAGGAGAAACTCCTACGAGCAGTACTTC
TRBJ2-3,-,TRBV5-1,TRBD1,CASSHGRDSLTDTQYF,TGCGCCAGCAGCCACGGACGGGACAGCCTGACAGATACGCAGTATTTT
TRBJ2-3,once,TRBV29-1,TRBD2,CSVGGDLTADTQYF,TGCAGCGTGGGGGGGGACCTCACGGCAGATACGCAGTATTTT
TRBJ2-3,once,TRBV18,TRBD2,CASSRGLAGGDTQYF,TGTGCCAGCTCACGAGGACTAGCGGGAGGAGATACGCAGTATTTT
TRBJ2-7,-,TRBV7-8,TRBD2,CASRTGLAGNSEQYF,TGTGCCAGCAGAACGGGACTAGCGGGGAACTCCGAGCAGTACTTC
TRBJ2-1,-,TRBV14,TRBD1,CASSHSETGKFF,TGTGCCAGCAGCCATTCTGAGACAGGGAAGTTCTTC
TRBJ2-1,once,TRBV20-1,-,CSARVGERLSYNEQFF,TGCAGTGCTAGAGTGGGGGAGAGACTCTCCTACAATGAGCAGTTCTTC
TRBJ2-1,once,TRBV29-1,-,CSVVGRLSYNEQFF,TGCAGCGTTGTAGGGAGGTTGTCCTACAATGAGCAGTTCTTC
TRBJ2-7,-,TRBV18,TRBD1,CASSPGTGTYEQYF,TGTGCCAGCTCCCCCGGGACAGGGACCTACGAGCAGTACTTC
TRBJ2-1,-,TRBV12-3/TRBV12-4,TRBD1,CASSRQGARPNEQFF,TGTGCCAGCAGCCGACAGGGGGCGCGGCCCAATGAGCAGTTCTTC
TRBJ2-7,-,TRBV18,-,CASSPAGGHEQYF,TGTGCCAGCTCACCCGCCGGAGGCCACGAGCAGTACTTC
TRBJ2-5,-,TRBV7-2,TRBD1,CASSFPTGGRETQYF,TGTGCCAGCAGCTTCCCGACAGGGGGCAGGGAGACCCAGTACTTC
TRBJ2-5,-,TRBV6-5,-,CASSYTDSPGWTQYF,TGTGCCAGCAGTTACACGGACAGCCCGGGGTGGACCCAGTACTTC
TRBJ1-2,-,TRBV12-3/TRBV12-4,-,CASSLTRLYGYTF,TGTGCCAGCAGTTTAACACGGCTCTATGGCTACACCTTC
TRBJ2-5,-,TRBV18,TRBD2,CASSPGLAGREETQYF,TGTGCCAGCTCACCCGGACTAGCGGGACGGGAAGAGACCCAGTACTTC
TRBJ2-2,-,TRBV5-1,TRBD2,CASSENSGGNTGELFF,TGCGCCAGCAGCGAGAATTCGGGGGGGAACACCGGGGAGCTGTTTTTT
TRBJ2-3,few,TRBV7-8,-,CASSSGTRDTQYF,TGTGCCAGCAGCTCCGGCACGAGAGATACGCAGTATTTT
TRBJ2-7,-,TRBV29-1,-,CSVARSSYEQYF,TGCAGCGTTGCTAGATCATCCTACGAGCAGTACTTC
TRBJ2-7,-,TRBV5-1,-,CASSLSRRQGPSSYEQYF,TGCGCCAGCAGCCTATCAAGGAGGCAGGGCCCAAGCTCCTACGAGCAGTACTTC
TRBJ2-3,-,TRBV9,-,CASSVHPEDTQYF,TGTGCCAGCAGCGTTCACCCCGAAGATACGCAGTATTTT
TRBJ2-1,-,TRBV18,-,CASSRSGSNEQFF,TGTGCCAGCTCACGATCTGGGTCGAATGAGCAGTTCTTC
TRBJ2-7,-,TRBV30,TRBD1,CAWSVRQGGSYEQYF,TGTGCCTGGAGTGTAAGACAGGGGGGCTCCTACGAGCAGTACTTC
TRBJ1-1,few,TRBV19,-,CASSTGLSNTEAFF,TGTGCCAGTAGTACGGGACTGTCGAACACTGAAGCTTTCTTT
TRBJ2-3,-,TRBV7-3,TRBD2,CASSPAAGADTQYF,TGTGCCAGCAGCCCAGCAGCGGGGGCAGATACGCAGTATTTT
TRBJ2-1,-,TRBV5-4,-,CASSPVGGEVNEQFF,TGTGCCAGCAGCCCGGTGGGGGGCGAGGTAAATGAGCAGTTCTTC
TRBJ1-1,-,TRBV7-9,-,CASSLADRNTEAFF,TGTGCCAGCAGCTTAGCGGACAGGAACACTGAAGCTTTCTTT
TRBJ2-7,-,TRBV11-2,-,CASSLGSRGVAYEQYF,TGTGCCAGCAGCTTAGGATCTCGAGGCGTGGCCTACGAGCAGTACTTC
TRBJ2-1,-,TRBV30,-,CAWSARGDNEQFF,TGTGCCTGGAGTGCCAGGGGGGACAATGAGCAGTTCTTC
TRBJ2-7,-,TRBV3-1,-,CASSQNRDEQYF,TGTGCCAGCAGCCAAAACAGGGACGAGCAGTACTTC
TRBJ1-5,-,TRBV19,-,CASRQGLLKNQPQHF,TGTGCCAGTAGGCAGGGACTACTAAAGAATCAGCCCCAGCATTTT
TRBJ2-4,-,TRBV4-1,TRBD2,CASSQDWGLAGGMQYF,TGCGCCAGCAGCCAAGATTGGGGGCTAGCGGGGGGCATGCAGTACTTC
TRBJ2-7,-,TRBV10-2,-,CASSRLVAGYEQYF,TGCGCCAGCAGTAGACTAGTGGCCGGCTACGAGCAGTACTTC
TRBJ2-5,-,TRBV7-9,-,CASSLVGGARGETQYF,TGTGCCAGCAGCTTAGTAGGGGGAGCGCGTGGAGAGACCCAGTACTTC
TRBJ1-5,-,TRBV24-1,-,CATSDGKGRGNQPQHF,TGTGCCACCAGTGATGGTAAGGGACGCGGCAATCAGCCCCAGCATTTT
TRBJ2-4,-,TRBV14,-,CASSQNTGLAKNIQYF,TGTGCCAGCAGCCAAAATACGGGGCTAGCCAAAAACATTCAGTACTTC
TRBJ1-1,-,TRBV6-2/TRBV6-3,-,CASSKVLQEAFF,TGTGCCAGCAGTAAGGTTCTCCAGGAAGCTTTCTTT
TRBJ1-2,once,TRBV7-9,-,CASSLGGPRGRPRGYTF,TGTGCCAGCAGCTTAGGAGGCCCCAGGGGACGGCCGCGCGGCTACACCTTC
TRBJ2-3,-,TRBV20-1,TRBD2,CSAIVVAGVCDPFGADTQYF,TGCAGTGCTATCGTGGTAGCGGGAGTATGCGACCCCTTCGGGGCAGATACGCAGTATTTT
TRBJ2-5,-,TRBV5-1,-,CASSPPERGETQYF,TGCGCCAGCAGCCCCCCGGAGAGGGGTGAGACCCAGTACTTC